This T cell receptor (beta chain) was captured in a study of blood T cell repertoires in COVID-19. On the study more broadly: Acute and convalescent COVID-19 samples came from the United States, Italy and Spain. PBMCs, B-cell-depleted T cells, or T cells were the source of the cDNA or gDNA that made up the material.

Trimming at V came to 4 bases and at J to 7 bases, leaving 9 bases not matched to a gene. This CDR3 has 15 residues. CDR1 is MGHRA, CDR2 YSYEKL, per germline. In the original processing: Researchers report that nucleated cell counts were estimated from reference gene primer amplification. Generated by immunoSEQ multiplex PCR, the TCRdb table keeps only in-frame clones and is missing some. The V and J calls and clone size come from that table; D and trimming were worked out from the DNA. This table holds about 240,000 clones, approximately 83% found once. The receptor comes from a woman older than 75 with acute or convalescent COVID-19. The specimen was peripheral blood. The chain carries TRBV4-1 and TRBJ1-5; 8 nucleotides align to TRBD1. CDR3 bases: TGCGCCAGCAGCCCTGGGACAGGCGCCGGGCAGCCCCAGCATTTT. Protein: CASSPGTGAGQPQHF.